This T cell receptor beta chain was identified during a study of blood T cell repertoires in COVID-19. Study-level background: The samples span acute and convalescent COVID-19 from the United States, Italy and Spain.

Original handling: Reference gene primer amplification gave nucleated cell count estimates. The data were produced by immunoSEQ multiplex PCR, yet TCRdb's version contains in-frame clones alone and is incomplete. Clone size and V and J calls were adopted from that table, with D and trimming inferred from the DNA. The table shows 150,000 to 250,000 clones, with about 85% occurring only once. Clinical history reported by participants formed the basis on which cohorts were assigned. Two consecutive negative NP/OP PCR tests, clearance, or resolved symptoms defined Cohort 3 recovery. The CDR3 runs 15 residues. With 4 bases clipped from V and 4 bases from J, the junction kept 5 bases outside the gene matches. Germline assignment: CDR1 SGHTA and CDR2 FQGTGA.

This TCR was recovered from a woman in her twenties or thirties who had recovered from COVID-19. The V and J genes are TRBV7-3 and TRBJ2-1; TRBD2 agrees at 9 bases. The sequenced sample consisted of PBMCs or T cells enriched from blood (not recorded which). In DNA form, the CDR3 reads TGTGCCAGCAGCTCCCCGACTAGCGGTTACAATGAGCAGTTCTTC. Translating it yields CASSSPTSGYNEQFF.